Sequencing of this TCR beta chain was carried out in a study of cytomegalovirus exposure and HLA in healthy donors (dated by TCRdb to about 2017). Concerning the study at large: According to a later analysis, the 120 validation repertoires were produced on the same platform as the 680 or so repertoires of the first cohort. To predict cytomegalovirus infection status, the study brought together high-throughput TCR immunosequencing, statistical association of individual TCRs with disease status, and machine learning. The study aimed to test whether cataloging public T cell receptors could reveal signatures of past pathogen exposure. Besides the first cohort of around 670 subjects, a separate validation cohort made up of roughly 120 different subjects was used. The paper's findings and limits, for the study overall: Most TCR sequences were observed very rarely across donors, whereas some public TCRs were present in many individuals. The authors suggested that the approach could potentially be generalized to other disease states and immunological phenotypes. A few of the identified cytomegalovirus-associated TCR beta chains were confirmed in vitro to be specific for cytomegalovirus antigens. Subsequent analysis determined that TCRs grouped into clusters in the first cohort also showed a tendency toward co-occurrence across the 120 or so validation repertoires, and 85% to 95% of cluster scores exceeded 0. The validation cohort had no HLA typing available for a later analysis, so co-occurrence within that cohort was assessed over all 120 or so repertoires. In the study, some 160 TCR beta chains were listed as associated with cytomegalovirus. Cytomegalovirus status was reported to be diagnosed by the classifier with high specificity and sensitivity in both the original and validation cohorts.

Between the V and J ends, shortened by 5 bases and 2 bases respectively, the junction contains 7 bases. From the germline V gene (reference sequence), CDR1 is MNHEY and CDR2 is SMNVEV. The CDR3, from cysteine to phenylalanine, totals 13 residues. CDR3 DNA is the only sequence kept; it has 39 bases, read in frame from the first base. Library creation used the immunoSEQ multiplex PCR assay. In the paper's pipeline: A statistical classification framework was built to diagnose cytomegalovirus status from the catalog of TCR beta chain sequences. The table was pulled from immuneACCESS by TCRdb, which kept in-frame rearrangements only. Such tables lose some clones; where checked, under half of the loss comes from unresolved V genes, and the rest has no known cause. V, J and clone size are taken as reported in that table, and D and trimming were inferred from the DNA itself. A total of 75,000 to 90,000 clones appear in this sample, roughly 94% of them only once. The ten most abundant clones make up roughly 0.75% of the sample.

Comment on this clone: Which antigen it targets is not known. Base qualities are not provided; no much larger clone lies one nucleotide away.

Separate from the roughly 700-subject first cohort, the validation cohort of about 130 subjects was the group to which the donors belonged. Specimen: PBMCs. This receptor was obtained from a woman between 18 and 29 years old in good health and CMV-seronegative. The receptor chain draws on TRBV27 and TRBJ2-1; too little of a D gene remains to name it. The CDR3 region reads CASSPLPYNEQFF. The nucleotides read TGTGCCAGCAGTCCCCTTCCCTACAATGAGCAGTTCTTC.